Given below is one T cell receptor (beta chain) in context. Its antigen is undetermined. This sample is part of a study of T cells in localized non-small cell lung cancer. General observations from the study: In the blood, greater T cell density corresponded to longer overall survival.

Data came from immunoSEQ multiplex PCR; TCRdb stores just in-frame clones and leaves some out. The sample yields around 28,000 clones, about 90% seen once. Losses at the gene ends were 2 bases for V and 8 bases for J; bases not matched to a gene: 10. Germline V gene lookup returns CDR1 LNHDA and CDR2 SQIVND (reference sequence). This CDR3 spans 17 amino acids. This clonotype originated in a woman between 18 and 50 years old with stage I lung adenocarcinoma. Material: peripheral blood, obtained before any cancer treatment. The rearrangement uses TRBV19 and TRBJ2-1; TRBD1 matches 12 bases. DNA for the CDR3: TGTGCCAGTAGTATAAGGAGGGACAGGGGGCGCGGGGATGAGCAGTTCTTC. Residues: CASSIRRDRGRGDEQFF.